This TCR beta chain appears in the sequencing data of a study of cytomegalovirus exposure and HLA in healthy donors. As to this clone: Its antigen is unknown.

All donors participated as healthy donors of bone marrow. This CDR3 contains 14 residues. With V trimmed by 6 bases and J by 0 bases, 3 bases remained unmatched. The germline V gene has CDR1 KGHSH and CDR2 LQKENI. Study-level results: CMV serostatus was the only recorded immune exposure for donors.

The study ran its PCR with 60 Vbeta and 13 Jbeta primers. Libraries were prepared by immunoSEQ multiplex PCR; TCRdb keeps only in-frame clonotypes and omits some of them. The sample lists fewer than 200,000 clones, 82% occurring once. The sequencing input was PBMCs. The chain is built from TRBV18 and TRBJ2-3; 7 nucleotides match TRBD1. The TCR originated in a woman aged 18-30 years in good health and CMV-seronegative. The DNA for the CDR3 is TGTGCCAGCTCTCGACAGGGCAGCACAGATACGCAGTATTTT. Translated, it gives CASSRQGSTDTQYF.